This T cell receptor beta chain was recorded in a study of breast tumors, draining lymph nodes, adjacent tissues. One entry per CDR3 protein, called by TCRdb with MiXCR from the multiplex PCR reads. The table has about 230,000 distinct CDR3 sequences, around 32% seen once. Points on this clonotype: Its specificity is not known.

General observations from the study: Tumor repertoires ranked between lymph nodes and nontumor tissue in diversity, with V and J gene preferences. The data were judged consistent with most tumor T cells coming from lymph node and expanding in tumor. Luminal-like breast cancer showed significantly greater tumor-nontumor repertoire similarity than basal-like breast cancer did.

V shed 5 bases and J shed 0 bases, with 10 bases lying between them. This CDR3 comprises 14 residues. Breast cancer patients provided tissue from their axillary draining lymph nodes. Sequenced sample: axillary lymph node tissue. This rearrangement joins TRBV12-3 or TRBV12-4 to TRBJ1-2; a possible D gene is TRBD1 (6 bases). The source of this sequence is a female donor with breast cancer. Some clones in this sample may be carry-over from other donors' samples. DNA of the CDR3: TGTGCCAGCAGTCCTACAGGGCCTAACTATGGCTACACCTTC. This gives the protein CASSPTGPNYGYTF.